The T cell receptor (beta chain) under discussion was sequenced for a study of T cells in Graves' hyperthyroidism and ophthalmopathy. Study in general: It was at initial diagnosis, before any treatment, that peripheral blood was collected.

General study results and limits: Ophthalmopathy, which appeared later, was predicted by the model a median roughly 6.6 months before onset.

From RNA transcripts, TCR beta CDR3 regions were amplified. During a first-round RT-PCR of the TCR CDR3, the HTBI primer set was used. Each CDR3 protein is one row after TCRdb ran MiXCR on the multiplex PCR reads. The sample lists over 700,000 distinct CDR3 sequences; more than 30% were seen once. Concerning this clonotype itself: Its antigen is unidentified. A much larger clonotype is one base distant, so this may be a read error.

Thyroid ultrasound, orbital computed tomography, clinical symptoms, and serum thyroxine and TRAb underpinned diagnoses. CDR3 length: 15 amino acids. Germline V gives CDR1 LNHNV, CDR2 YYDKDF (reference sequence). The TCR sequence derives from a man aged 18-30 years with Graves' hyperthyroidism. The chain combines TRBV15 with TRBJ2-7, with D possibly TRBD2 on 6 matching bases. The sequenced material came from blood. The CDR3: CATSRPFGDSYGQYF. CDR3 coding DNA: TGTGCCACCAGCAGACCTTTCGGGGACTCCTACGGGCAGTACTTC.